A selection of T cell receptor beta chains follows, all from one sample in a study of blood T cell repertoires in COVID-19. Profiled with immunoSEQ multiplex PCR; TCRdb holds only in-frame clones, not every one. There are around 190,000 clones in the sample; 80% to 90% occur only once, and around 20% lies in the top ten. The material sequenced was peripheral blood. These receptors originate from a man between 65 and 79 years old with active or convalescent COVID-19. The CDR3 runs from the conserved cysteine through the conserved F or W. Fields, in order: CDR3 protein, CDR3 DNA, J gene, clone size, D gene, CDR3 length, V gene. D genes are given only for firm matches. For some rows the clone size is stated as once, few or many, or as a class when expanded; others skip it.

CDR3: CASAREGSSYNEQFF; DNA: TGTGCCAGCGCCCGGGAGGGAAGCTCCTACAATGAGCAGTTCTTC; J: TRBJ2-1; size: few; D: TRBD2; length: 15; V: TRBV7-8
CDR3: CASSFTGQGIGGYTF; DNA: TGCGCCAGCAGCTTCACCGGACAGGGGATAGGTGGCTACACCTTC; J: TRBJ1-2; size: -; D: TRBD1; length: 15; V: TRBV5-1
CDR3: CASSLADSNNSPLHF; DNA: TGTGCCAGCAGCTTAGCGGACAGTAATAATTCACCCCTCCACTTT; J: TRBJ1-6; size: once; D: -; length: 15; V: TRBV7-6
CDR3: CASSARVYQPQHF; DNA: TGTGCCAGCAGCGCCCGGGTCTATCAGCCCCAGCATTTT; J: TRBJ1-5; size: -; D: -; length: 13; V: TRBV5-5
CDR3: CASSLIGGTSPGPQHF; DNA: TGTGCCAGCAGTTTAATAGGGGGGACTAGCCCAGGGCCCCAGCATTTT; J: TRBJ1-5; size: -; D: -; length: 16; V: TRBV28
CDR3: CASSQARGEQFF; DNA: TGTGCCAGCAGCCAAGCGCGGGGTGAGCAGTTCTTC; J: TRBJ2-1; size: -; D: -; length: 12; V: TRBV3-1/TRBV3-2
CDR3: CASSLTLRVAMAVQETQYF; DNA: TGTGCCAGCAGCTTAACGTTGAGGGTAGCGATGGCGGTCCAAGAGACCCAGTACTTC; J: TRBJ2-5; size: once; D: -; length: 19; V: TRBV7-3
CDR3: CASSTTAPGNEQFF; DNA: TGTGCCAGCTCAACCACTGCTCCGGGGAATGAGCAGTTCTTC; J: TRBJ2-1; size: -; D: -; length: 14; V: TRBV18
CDR3: CASIMTGGEAEAFF; DNA: TGTGCCAGCATTATGACAGGGGGTGAGGCTGAAGCTTTCTTT; J: TRBJ1-1; size: -; D: TRBD1; length: 14; V: TRBV6-5
CDR3: CASTLLGGEQYF; DNA: TGTGCCAGTACACTTCTTGGAGGCGAGCAGTACTTC; J: TRBJ2-7; size: once; D: -; length: 12; V: TRBV7-6
CDR3: CASSTNLQGRYGYTF; DNA: TGTGCCAGCAGTACAAACTTACAGGGCCGCTATGGCTACACCTTC; J: TRBJ1-2; size: -; D: -; length: 15; V: TRBV6-5
CDR3: CASSSSGAPYNEQFF; DNA: TGTGCCAGCAGTTCTAGCGGGGCCCCCTACAATGAGCAGTTCTTC; J: TRBJ2-1; size: -; D: TRBD2; length: 15; V: TRBV6-5
CDR3: CASSSHSGNTGELFF; DNA: TGTGCCAGCAGTTCGCATTCAGGGAACACCGGGGAGCTGTTTTTT; J: TRBJ2-2; size: -; D: -; length: 15; V: TRBV6-5
CDR3: CASSIDYRVGEKLFF; DNA: TGTGCCAGTAGTATAGATTACAGGGTTGGGGAAAAACTGTTTTTT; J: TRBJ1-4; size: -; D: -; length: 15; V: TRBV19
CDR3: CASSVRGGGLAGGTDTQYF; DNA: TGTGCCAGCAGCGTACGCGGTGGGGGACTAGCGGGAGGGACAGATACGCAGTATTTT; J: TRBJ2-3; size: -; D: TRBD2; length: 19; V: TRBV9
CDR3: CASSLGLRGSNYGYTF; DNA: TGTGCCAGCAGCTTAGGCCTCAGGGGATCTAACTATGGCTACACCTTC; J: TRBJ1-2; size: -; D: -; length: 16; V: TRBV11-2
CDR3: CASSVGTSLTETQYF; DNA: TGTGCCAGCAGTGTAGGGACATCACTTACGGAGACCCAGTACTTC; J: TRBJ2-5; size: -; D: -; length: 15; V: TRBV2
CDR3: CASRPNLRDTEAFF; DNA: TGTGCCAGTAGGCCAAATTTACGGGACACTGAAGCTTTCTTT; J: TRBJ1-1; size: -; D: -; length: 14; V: TRBV19
CDR3: CSVKLAGTYEQYF; DNA: TGCAGCGTCAAACTAGCGGGAACTTACGAGCAGTACTTC; J: TRBJ2-7; size: -; D: TRBD2; length: 13; V: TRBV29-1
CDR3: CASSSGGTYNSPLHF; DNA: TGTGCCAGCAGCTCAGGAGGAACCTATAATTCACCCCTCCACTTT; J: TRBJ1-6; size: -; D: -; length: 15; V: TRBV7-2
CDR3: CASSRDGTVKNIQYF; DNA: TGTGCCAGCAGTAGAGACGGGACAGTCAAAAACATTCAGTACTTC; J: TRBJ2-4; size: -; D: TRBD1; length: 15; V: TRBV6-5
CDR3: CAAKGSRDSPLHF; DNA: TGTGCCGCGAAGGGGTCTAGGGATTCACCCCTCCACTTT; J: TRBJ1-6; size: -; D: -; length: 13; V: TRBV28